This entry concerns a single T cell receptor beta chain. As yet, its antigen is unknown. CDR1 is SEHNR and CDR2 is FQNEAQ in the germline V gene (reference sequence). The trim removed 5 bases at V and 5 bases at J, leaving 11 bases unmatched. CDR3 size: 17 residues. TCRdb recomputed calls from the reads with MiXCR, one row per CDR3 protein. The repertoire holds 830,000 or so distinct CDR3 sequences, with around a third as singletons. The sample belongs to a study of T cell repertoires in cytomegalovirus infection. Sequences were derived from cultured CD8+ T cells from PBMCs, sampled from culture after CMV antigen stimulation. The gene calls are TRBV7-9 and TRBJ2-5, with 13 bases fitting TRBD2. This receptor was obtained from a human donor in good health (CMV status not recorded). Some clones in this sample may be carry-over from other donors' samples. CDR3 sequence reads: CASSPGTSGELRETQYF. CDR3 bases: TGTGCCAGCAGCCCCGGGACTAGCGGGGAGCTTCGGGAGACCCAGTACTTC.